This T cell receptor (beta chain) was identified during a study of early T cells in non-severe SARS-CoV-2 infection. The CDR3 is 17 amino acids. This clonotype was seen more than once but under ten times. Researchers tagged individual cDNA molecules with unique molecular identifiers. TCRdb reprocessed the 5' RACE reads with MiXCR, giving one entry per CDR3 protein. The data contain about 99,000 distinct CDR3 sequences, 15% to 20% of them seen just once; the ten biggest clones take up around 1.3%. Sequenced input: whole blood. J is TRBJ2-1 and V is TRBV21-1; TRBD1, the table's D call, was not compared with the DNA. TRBV21-1 is flagged as a pseudogene. This clonotype originated in an adult who was a healthcare worker with PCR-confirmed SARS-CoV-2 infection or an uninfected control (not recorded which). The CDR3 reads CASSPDSTHPSYNEQFF. CDR3 coding DNA: TGTGCCAGCAGCCCGGACAGCACTCATCCCTCCTACAATGAGCAGTTCTTC.